Below are 10 T cell receptor beta chains sequenced from a single sample in a study of cytomegalovirus exposure and HLA in healthy donors. Assay used: immunoSEQ multiplex PCR; TCRdb lists only in-frame clones, some missing. The sample contains over 110,000 clones, around nine tenths of which appear only once. Source material: PBMCs. The receptors derive from a man younger than 30 in good health and CMV-seropositive.

This clone is a singleton in its sample. The chain uses TRBV7-8 and TRBJ2-3; 8 nucleotides agree with TRBD2. In germline, CDR1 is SGHVS, CDR2 FQNEAQ. Trimming removed 2 bases from V and 2 bases from J; junction bases left unmatched: 6. The CDR3 consists of 16 residues. The DNA of the CDR3 is TGTGCCAGCAGCTTAATACCGGGGGGGGACACAGATACGCAGTATTTT. Residues: CASSLIPGGDTDTQYF.

The gene calls are TRBV27 and TRBJ1-5, with D perhaps TRBD1 (5 bases). V lost 6 bases and J lost 6, with 24 bases in between. Germline V lookup: CDR1 MNHEY, CDR2 SMNVEV (reference sequence). This CDR3 is 17 amino acids long. CDR3: CASRRGTPEGSGQPQHF. DNA of the CDR3: TGTGCCAGCAGAAGGGGTACCCCGGAGGGGTCAGGTCAGCCCCAGCATTTT.

V and J are TRBV5-4 and TRBJ2-7; 9 bases agree with TRBD1. The CDR3 covers 14 residues. V was pared by 0 bases and J by 2 bases, with 0 bases of the junction left unmatched. Germline values: CDR1 SGHNT, CDR2 YYREEE (reference sequence). CDR3 in DNA: TGTGCCAGCAGCTTGGGACAGGGGGCCTACGAGCAGTACTTC. Residues: CASSLGQGAYEQYF.

The rearrangement joins TRBV29-1 to TRBJ2-2; a possible D gene is TRBD1 (5 bases). The V gene's germline CDR1 is SQVTM and CDR2 ANQGSEA. V was trimmed by 4 bases and J by 1 base, leaving 7 bases between them. The length of the CDR3 is 13 residues. The CDR3 nucleotides are TGCAGCGTTGGGACACAGAACACCGGGGAGCTGTTTTTT. It encodes CSVGTQNTGELFF.

The V call is TRBV4-1, the J call TRBJ2-7; D remains unclear. The CDR3 consists of 14 residues. Germline assignment: CDR1 MGHRA and CDR2 YSYEKL. V was trimmed by 0 bases and J by 1 base, leaving 7 bases between them. CDR3 DNA: TGCGCCAGCAGCCAAGAGCGACTTTCCTACGAGCAGTACTTC. Protein: CASSQERLSYEQYF.

This chain connects TRBV10-2 to TRBJ1-4, with 8 positions matching TRBD1. The CDR3 covers 15 residues. Germline loops: CDR1 WSHSY, CDR2 SAAADI. V shed 2 bases and J 4 bases; nucleotides not matched to a gene: 3. The CDR3 region is CASSEIQGDNEKLFF. DNA for the CDR3: TGCGCCAGCAGTGAGATACAGGGGGATAATGAAAAACTGTTTTTT.

The chain has TRBV30 and TRBJ1-2, with TRBD1 identical over 9 bases. This CDR3 has 14 amino acids. The germline CDR1 and CDR2 sequences are GTSNPN and SVGIG (reference sequence). V lost 4 bases to trimming and J lost 6 bases; unmatched junction nucleotides: 9. CDR3 bases: TGTGCCTGGACCCAACCGGGACAGGGTAATGGCTACACCTTC. Translation gives CAWTQPGQGNGYTF.

The chain couples TRBV6-5 to TRBJ1-1; D remains unclear. The CDR3 sequence is 14 residues long. The germline CDR1 and CDR2 sequences are MNHEY and SVGAGI. V was pared by 2 bases and J by 0 bases, with 7 bases between. The CDR3 sequence is CASSYEALNTEAFF. In DNA form, the CDR3 reads TGTGCCAGCAGTTACGAGGCCCTGAACACTGAAGCTTTCTTT.

The chain carries TRBV9 and TRBJ2-1, with TRBD2 matching over 14 bases. The trim removed 0 bases at V and 9 bases at J, leaving 5 bases unmatched. This CDR3 spans 16 amino acids. Germline loops: CDR1 SGDLS, CDR2 YYNGEE. The CDR3 sequence is CASSVVGTSGSVEQFF. The CDR3 DNA is TGTGCCAGCAGCGTAGTTGGGACTAGCGGGAGTGTTGAGCAGTTCTTC.

This chain uses TRBV7-9 with TRBJ2-7; tentative D call: TRBD1 (6 bases). With 5 bases removed from V and 2 bases from J, the gap between germline ends came to 13 bases. Germline V gives CDR1 SEHNR, CDR2 FQNEAQ (reference sequence). This CDR3 is built from 14 residues. This chain's CDR3 is CASSDPGTTYEQYF. The CDR3 nucleotides read TGTGCCAGCAGCGACCCCGGGACAACCTACGAGCAGTACTTC.